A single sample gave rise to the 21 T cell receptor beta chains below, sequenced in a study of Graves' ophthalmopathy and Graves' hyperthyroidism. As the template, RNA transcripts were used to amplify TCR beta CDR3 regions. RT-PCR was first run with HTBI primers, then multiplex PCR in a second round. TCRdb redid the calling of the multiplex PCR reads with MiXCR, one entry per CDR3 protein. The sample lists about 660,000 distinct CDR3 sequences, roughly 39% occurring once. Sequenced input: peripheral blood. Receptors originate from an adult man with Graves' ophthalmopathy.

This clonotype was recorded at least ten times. The CDR3 spells CASSVQVGETQYF. The CDR3 nucleotides read TGTGCCAGCAGCGTACAGGTCGGGGAGACCCAGTACTTC. The chain employs TRBV9 and TRBJ2-5, with D unclear. The CDR3 consists of 13 residues. Trimming cost V 1 base and J 5 bases, with 9 bases left between them. Germline V gene lookup returns CDR1 SGDLS and CDR2 YYNGEE.

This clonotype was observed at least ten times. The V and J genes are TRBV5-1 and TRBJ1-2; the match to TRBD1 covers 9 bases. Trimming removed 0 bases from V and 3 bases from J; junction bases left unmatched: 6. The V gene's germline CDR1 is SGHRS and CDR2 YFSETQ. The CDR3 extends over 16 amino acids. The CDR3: CASSLERTGDHYGYTF. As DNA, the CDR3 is TGCGCCAGCAGCTTGGAGCGGACAGGGGACCACTATGGCTACACCTTC.

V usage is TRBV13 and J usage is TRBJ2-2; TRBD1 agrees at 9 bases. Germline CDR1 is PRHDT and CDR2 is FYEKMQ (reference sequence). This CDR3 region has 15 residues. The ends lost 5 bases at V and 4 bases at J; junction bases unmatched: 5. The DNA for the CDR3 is TGTGCCAGCAGCACCGGACAGGGGACCACCGGGGAGCTGTTTTTT. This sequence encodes CASSTGQGTTGELFF.

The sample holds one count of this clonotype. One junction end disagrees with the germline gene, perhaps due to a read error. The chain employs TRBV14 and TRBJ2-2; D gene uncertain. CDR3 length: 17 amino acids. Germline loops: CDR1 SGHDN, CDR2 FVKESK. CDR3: CACSQEFGRMNTGELFF. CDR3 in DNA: TGTGCCTGCAGCCAAGAATTCGGACGGATGAACACCGGGGAGCTGTTTTTT.

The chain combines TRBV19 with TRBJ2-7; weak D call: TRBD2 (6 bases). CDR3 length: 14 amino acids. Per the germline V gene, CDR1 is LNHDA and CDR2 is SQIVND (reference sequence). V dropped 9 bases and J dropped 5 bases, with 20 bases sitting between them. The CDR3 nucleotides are TGTGCCAGCAGGGCGGGATGGACTGTTAACGAGCAGTACTTC. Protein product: CASRAGWTVNEQYF.

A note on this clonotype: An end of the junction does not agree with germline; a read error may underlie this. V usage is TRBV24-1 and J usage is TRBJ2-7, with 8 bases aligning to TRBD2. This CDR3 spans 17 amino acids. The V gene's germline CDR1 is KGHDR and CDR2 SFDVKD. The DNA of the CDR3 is TGTGACACCAGTGACCGGGCCATAGCGGGGAGCTCCTACGAGCAGTATTTC. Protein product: CDTSDRAIAGSSYEQYF.

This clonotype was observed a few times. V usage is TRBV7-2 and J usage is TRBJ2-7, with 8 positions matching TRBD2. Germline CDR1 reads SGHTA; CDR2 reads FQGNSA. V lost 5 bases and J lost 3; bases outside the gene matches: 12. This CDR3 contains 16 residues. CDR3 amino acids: CASSTRGGGHIYEQYF. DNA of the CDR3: TGTGCCAGCAGCACACGCGGCGGGGGGCATATCTACGAGCAGTACTTC. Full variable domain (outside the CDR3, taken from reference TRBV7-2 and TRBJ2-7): GAGVSQSPSNKVTEKGKDVELRCDPISGHTALYWYRQSLGQGLEFLIYFQGNSAPDKSGLPSDRFSAERTGGSVSTLTIQRTQQEDSAVYLCASSTRGGGHIYEQYFGPGTRLTVT.

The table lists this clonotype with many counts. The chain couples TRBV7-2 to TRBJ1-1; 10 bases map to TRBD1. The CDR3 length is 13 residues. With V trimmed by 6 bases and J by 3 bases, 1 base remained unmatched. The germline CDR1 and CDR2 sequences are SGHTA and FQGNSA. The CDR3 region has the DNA TGTGCCAGCAGGGGACAGGGGCACACTGAAGCTTTCTTT. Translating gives CASRGQGHTEAFF. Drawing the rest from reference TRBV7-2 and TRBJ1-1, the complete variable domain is GAGVSQSPSNKVTEKGKDVELRCDPISGHTALYWYRQSLGQGLEFLIYFQGNSAPDKSGLPSDRFSAERTGGSVSTLTIQRTQQEDSAVYLCASRGQGHTEAFFGQGTRLTVV.

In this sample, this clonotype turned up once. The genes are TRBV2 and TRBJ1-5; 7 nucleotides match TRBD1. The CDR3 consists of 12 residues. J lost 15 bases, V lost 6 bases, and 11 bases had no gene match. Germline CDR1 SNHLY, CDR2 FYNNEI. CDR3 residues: CASSTKVRDRHF. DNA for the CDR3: TGTGCCAGCAGCACGAAAGTGCGGGACAGGCATTTT.

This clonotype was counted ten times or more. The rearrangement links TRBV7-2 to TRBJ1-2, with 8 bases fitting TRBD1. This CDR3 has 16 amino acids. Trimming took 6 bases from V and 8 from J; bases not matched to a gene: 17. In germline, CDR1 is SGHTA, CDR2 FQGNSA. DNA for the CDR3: TGTGCCAGCAGTTCCCCCCGCGGACAGGGTAAACAGGGCTACACCTTC. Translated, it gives CASSSPRGQGKQGYTF. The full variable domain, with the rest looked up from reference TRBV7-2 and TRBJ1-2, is GAGVSQSPSNKVTEKGKDVELRCDPISGHTALYWYRQSLGQGLEFLIYFQGNSAPDKSGLPSDRFSAERTGGSVSTLTIQRTQQEDSAVYLCASSSPRGQGKQGYTFGSGTRLTVV.

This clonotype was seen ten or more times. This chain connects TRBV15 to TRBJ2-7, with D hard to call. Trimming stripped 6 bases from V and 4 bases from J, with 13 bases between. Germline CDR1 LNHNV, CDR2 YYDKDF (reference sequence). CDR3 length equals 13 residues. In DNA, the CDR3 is TGTGCCACCAGTGCTCCTATGGGGTACGAGCAGTACTTC. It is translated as CATSAPMGYEQYF.

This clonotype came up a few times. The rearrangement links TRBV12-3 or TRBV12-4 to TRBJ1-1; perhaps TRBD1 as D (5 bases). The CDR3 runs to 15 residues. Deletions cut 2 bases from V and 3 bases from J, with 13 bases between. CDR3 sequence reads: CASSLSGLGDTEAFF. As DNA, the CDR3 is TGTGCCAGCAGTTTATCAGGGCTCGGAGACACTGAAGCTTTCTTT.

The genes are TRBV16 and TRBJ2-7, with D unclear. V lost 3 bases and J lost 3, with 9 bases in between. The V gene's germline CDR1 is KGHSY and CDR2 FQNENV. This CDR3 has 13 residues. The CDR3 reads CASSHTSGYEQYF. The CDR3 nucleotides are TGTGCCAGCAGCCATACATCAGGCTACGAGCAGTACTTC.

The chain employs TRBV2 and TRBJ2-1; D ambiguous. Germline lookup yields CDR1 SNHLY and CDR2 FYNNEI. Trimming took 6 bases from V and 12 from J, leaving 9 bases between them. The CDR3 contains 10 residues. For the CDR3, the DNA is TGTGCCAGCAGGTCGGGCCCGCAGTTCTTC. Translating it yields CASRSGPQFF.

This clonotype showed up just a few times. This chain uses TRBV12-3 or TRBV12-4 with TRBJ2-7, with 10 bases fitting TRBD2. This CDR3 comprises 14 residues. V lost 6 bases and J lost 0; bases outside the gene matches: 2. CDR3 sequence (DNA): TGTGCCAGCAGAGGGACTAGCGTCTCCTACGAGCAGTACTTC. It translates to CASRGTSVSYEQYF.

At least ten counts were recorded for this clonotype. CDR3 sequence reads: CASSGTLTSVYEQYF. The DNA for the CDR3 is TGTGCCAGCAGTGGTACCTTGACTAGCGTCTACGAGCAGTACTTC. The chain is built from TRBV2 and TRBJ2-7; 8 positions agree with TRBD2. CDR1 is SNHLY, CDR2 FYNNEI, per germline. The CDR3 loop spans 15 amino acids. Germline trimming cut 4 bases from V and 3 bases from J; bases unmatched to any gene: 8.

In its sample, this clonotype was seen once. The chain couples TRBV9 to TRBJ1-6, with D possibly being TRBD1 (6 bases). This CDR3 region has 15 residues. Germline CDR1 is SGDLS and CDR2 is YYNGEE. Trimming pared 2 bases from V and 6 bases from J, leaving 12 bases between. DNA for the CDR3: TGTGCCAGCAGCGTTAGGGGGGCCAGTAATTCACCCCTCCACTTT. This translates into CASSVRGASNSPLHF.

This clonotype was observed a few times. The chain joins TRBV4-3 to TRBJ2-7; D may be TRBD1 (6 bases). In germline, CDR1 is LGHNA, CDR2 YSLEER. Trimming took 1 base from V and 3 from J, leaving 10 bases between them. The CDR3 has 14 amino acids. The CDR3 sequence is CASSQAADSYEQYF. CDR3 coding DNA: TGCGCCAGCAGCCAAGCGGCGGACAGCTACGAGCAGTACTTC.

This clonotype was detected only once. CDR3 bases: TGTGCCAGCTTTAACAGGGGGAACCACGAGCAGTACTTC. This encodes CASFNRGNHEQYF. J is TRBJ2-7 and V is TRBV25-1; 8 bases agree with TRBD1. The V gene's germline CDR1 is MGHDK and CDR2 SYGVNS. The CDR3 has 13 amino acids. Trimming removed 8 bases from V and 5 bases from J; junction bases left unmatched: 8.

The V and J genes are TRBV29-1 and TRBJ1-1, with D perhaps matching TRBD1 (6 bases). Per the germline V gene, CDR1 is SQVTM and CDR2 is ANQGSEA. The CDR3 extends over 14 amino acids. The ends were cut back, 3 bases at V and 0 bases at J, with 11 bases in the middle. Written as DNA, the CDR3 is TGCAGCGTTGAGGGGGACACGATGAACACTGAAGCTTTCTTT. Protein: CSVEGDTMNTEAFF.

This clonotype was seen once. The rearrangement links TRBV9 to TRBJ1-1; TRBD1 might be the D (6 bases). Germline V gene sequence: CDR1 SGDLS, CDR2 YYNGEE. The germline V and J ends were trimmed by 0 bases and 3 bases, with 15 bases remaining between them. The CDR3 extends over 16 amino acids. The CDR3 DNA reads TGTGCCAGCAGCGTAGGGCCGGAGGGGGTTGACACTGAAGCTTTCTTT. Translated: CASSVGPEGVDTEAFF.